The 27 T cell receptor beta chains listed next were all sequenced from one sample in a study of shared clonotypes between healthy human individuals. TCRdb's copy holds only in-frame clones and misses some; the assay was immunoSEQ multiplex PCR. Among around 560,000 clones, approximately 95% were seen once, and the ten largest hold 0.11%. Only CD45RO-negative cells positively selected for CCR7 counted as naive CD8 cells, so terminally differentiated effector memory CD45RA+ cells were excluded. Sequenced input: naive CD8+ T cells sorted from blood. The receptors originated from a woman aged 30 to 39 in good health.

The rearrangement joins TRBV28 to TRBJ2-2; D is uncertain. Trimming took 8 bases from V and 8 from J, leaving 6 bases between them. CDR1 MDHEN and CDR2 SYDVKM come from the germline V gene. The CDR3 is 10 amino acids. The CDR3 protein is CASLSGELFF. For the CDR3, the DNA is TGTGCCAGCCTCTCAGGGGAGCTGTTTTTT.

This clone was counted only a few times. CDR3 sequence: CASGDYGYTF. In DNA form, the CDR3 reads TGTGCCAGCGGCGACTATGGCTACACCTTC. The V and J genes are TRBV6-6 and TRBJ1-2; no definite D call. V was trimmed by 8 bases and J by 3 bases, leaving 4 bases between them. CDR3 length: 10 amino acids. Germline V CDR1 and CDR2: MNHNY, SVGAGI (reference sequence).

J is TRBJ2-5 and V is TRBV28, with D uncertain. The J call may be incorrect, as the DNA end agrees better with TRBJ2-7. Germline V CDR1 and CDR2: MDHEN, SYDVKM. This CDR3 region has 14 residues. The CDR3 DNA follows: TGTGCCAGCAGTTGGCCAACTGGAGCCTACGAGCAGTACTTC. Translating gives CASSWPTGAYEQYF.

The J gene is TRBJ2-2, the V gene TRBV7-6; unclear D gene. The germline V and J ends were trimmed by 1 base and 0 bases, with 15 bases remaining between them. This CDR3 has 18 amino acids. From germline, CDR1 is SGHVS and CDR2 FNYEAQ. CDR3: CASSLDTPYPANTGELFF. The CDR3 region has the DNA TGTGCCAGCAGCTTAGACACTCCCTATCCCGCGAACACCGGGGAGCTGTTTTTT.

The CDR3 region has the DNA TGTGCCAGTAGTATAGGGGACAGGGGATCTTACGAGCAGTACTTC. This gives the protein CASSIGDRGSYEQYF. The chain combines TRBV19 with TRBJ2-7; 10 nucleotides agree with TRBD1. Losses at the gene ends were 1 base for V and 4 bases for J; bases not matched to a gene: 4. The V gene's germline CDR1 is LNHDA and CDR2 SQIVND (reference sequence). The CDR3 is 15 amino acids.

CDR3 residues: CASSPWTGVNTEAFF. CDR3 in DNA: TGTGCCAGCAGCCCTTGGACAGGGGTGAACACTGAAGCTTTCTTT. This chain connects TRBV6-5 to TRBJ1-1; 9 bases match TRBD1. CDR3 length equals 15 residues. Germline lookup yields CDR1 MNHEY and CDR2 SVGAGI. V gave up 6 bases and J gave up 0 bases; unmatched junction bases: 5.

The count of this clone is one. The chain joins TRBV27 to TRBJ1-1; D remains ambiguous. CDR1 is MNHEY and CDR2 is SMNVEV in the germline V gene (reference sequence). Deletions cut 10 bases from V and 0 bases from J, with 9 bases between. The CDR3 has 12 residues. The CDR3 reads CATHKVNTEAFF. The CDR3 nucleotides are TGTGCCACCCACAAGGTGAACACTGAAGCTTTCTTT.

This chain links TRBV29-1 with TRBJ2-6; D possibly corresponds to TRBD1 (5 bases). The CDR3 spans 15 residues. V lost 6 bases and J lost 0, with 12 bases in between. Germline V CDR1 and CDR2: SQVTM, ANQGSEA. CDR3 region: CSVPGQASGANVLTF. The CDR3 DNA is TGCAGCGTCCCAGGGCAGGCCTCTGGGGCCAACGTCCTGACTTTC.

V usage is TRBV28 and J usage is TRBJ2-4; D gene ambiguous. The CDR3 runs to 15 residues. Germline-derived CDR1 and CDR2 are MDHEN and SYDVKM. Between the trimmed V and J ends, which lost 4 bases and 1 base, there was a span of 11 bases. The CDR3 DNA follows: TGTGCCAGCAGTTACCTGGTCGGCGCCAAAAACATTCAGTACTTC. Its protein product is CASSYLVGAKNIQYF.

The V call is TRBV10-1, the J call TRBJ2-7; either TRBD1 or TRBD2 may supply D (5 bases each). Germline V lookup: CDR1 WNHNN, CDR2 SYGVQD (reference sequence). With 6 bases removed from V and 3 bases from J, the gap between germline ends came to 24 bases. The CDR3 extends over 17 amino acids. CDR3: CASSAGAYSSLNYEQYF. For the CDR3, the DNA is TGCGCCAGCAGCGCCGGGGCCTACTCGTCTTTAAACTACGAGCAGTACTTC.

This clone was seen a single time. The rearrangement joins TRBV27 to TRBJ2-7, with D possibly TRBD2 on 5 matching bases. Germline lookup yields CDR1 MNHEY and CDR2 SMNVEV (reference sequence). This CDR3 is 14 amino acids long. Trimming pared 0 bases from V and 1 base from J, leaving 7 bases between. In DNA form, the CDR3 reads TGTGCCAGCAGTTTATCGGACTTGTCCTACGAGCAGTACTTC. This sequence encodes CASSLSDLSYEQYF.

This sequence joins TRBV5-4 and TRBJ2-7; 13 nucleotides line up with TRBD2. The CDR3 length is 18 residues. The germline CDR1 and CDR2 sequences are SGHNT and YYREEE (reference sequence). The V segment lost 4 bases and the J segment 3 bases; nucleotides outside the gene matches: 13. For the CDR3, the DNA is TGTGCCAGCAGCCAGGGACTAGCGGGGCCTGCTTACAACTACGAGCAGTACTTC. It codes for CASSQGLAGPAYNYEQYF.

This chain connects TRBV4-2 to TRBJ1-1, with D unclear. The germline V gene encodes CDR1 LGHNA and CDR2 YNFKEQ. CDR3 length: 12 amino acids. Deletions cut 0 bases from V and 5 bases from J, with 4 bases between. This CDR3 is CASSQESTEAFF. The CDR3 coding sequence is TGTGCCAGCAGCCAAGAATCTACTGAAGCTTTCTTT.

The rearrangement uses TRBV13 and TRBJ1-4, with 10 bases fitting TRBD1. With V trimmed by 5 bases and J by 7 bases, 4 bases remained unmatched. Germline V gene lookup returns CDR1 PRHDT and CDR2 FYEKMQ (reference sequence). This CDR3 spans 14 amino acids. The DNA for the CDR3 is TGTGCCAGCAGCGTGACAGGGGGCGGTGAAAAACTGTTTTTT. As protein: CASSVTGGGEKLFF.

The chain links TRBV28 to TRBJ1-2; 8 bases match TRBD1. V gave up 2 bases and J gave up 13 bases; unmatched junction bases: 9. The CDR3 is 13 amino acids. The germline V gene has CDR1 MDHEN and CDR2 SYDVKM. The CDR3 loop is CASSLQQGVALTF. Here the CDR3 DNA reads TGTGCCAGCAGTTTACAACAGGGGGTGGCCCTCACCTTC.

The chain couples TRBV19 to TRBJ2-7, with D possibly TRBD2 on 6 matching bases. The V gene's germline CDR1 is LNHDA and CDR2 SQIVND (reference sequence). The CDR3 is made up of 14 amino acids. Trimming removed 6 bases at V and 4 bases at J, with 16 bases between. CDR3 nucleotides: TGTGCCAGTAGCAGCCGACTAGGAGTATACGAGCAGTACTTC. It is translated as CASSSRLGVYEQYF.

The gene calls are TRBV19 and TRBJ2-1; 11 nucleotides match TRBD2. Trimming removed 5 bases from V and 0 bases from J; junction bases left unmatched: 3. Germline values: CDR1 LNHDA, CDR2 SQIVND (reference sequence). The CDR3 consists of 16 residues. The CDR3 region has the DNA TGTGCCAGTAGTCACGGGACTAGCGGCTCCTACAATGAGCAGTTCTTC. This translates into CASSHGTSGSYNEQFF. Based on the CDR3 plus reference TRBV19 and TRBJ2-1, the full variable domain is DGGITQSPKYLFRKEGQNVTLSCEQNLNHDAMYWYRQDPGQGLRLIYYSQIVNDFQKGDIAEGYSVSREKKESFPLTVTSAQKNPTAFYLCASSHGTSGSYNEQFFGPGTRLTVL.

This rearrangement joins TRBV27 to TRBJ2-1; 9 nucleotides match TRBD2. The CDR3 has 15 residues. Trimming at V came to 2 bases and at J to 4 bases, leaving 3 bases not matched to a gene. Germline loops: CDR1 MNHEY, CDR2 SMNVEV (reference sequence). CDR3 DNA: TGTGCCAGCAGTTTAGCGGGAGGGGGGTACAATGAGCAGTTCTTC. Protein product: CASSLAGGGYNEQFF.

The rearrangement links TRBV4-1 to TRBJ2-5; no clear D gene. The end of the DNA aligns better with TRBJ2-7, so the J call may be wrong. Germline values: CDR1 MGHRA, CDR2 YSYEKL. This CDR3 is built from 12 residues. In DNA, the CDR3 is TGCGCCAGCAGCCAAGATGGGCGCGAGCAGTACTTC. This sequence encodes CASSQDGREQYF.

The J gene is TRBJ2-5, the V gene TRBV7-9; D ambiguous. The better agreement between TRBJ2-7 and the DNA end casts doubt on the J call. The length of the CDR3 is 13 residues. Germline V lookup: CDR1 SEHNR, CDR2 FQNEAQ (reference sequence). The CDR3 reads CASSLGPLYEQYF. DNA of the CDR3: TGTGCCAGCAGCTTAGGTCCCCTCTACGAGCAGTACTTC.

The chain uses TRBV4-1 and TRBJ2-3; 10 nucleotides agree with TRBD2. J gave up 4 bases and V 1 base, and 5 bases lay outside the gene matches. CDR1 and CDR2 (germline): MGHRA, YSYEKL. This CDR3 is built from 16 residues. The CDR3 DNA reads TGCGCCAGCAGCCAAGGTCCTGGACTAGCGGCAGATACGCAGTATTTT. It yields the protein CASSQGPGLAADTQYF.

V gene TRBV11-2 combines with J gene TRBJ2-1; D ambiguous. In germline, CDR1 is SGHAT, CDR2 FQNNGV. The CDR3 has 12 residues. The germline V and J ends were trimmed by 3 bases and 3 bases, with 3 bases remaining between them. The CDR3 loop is CASSFYYNEQFF. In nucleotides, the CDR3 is TGTGCCAGCAGCTTCTACTACAATGAGCAGTTCTTC.

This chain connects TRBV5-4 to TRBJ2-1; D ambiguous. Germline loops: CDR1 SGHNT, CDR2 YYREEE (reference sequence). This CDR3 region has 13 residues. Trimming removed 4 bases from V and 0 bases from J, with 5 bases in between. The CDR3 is CASSPTSYNEQFF. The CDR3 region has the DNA TGTGCCAGCAGCCCCACCTCCTACAATGAGCAGTTCTTC.

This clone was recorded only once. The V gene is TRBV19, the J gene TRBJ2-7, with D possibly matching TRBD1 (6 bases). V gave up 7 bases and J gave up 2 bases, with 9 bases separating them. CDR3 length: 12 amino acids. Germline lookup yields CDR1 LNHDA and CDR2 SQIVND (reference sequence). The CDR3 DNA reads TGTGCCAGTAAGGGGGAAACCTACGAGCAGTACTTC. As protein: CASKGETYEQYF.

As DNA, the CDR3 is TGTGCCTGGAGACAGGGGGCCAACGTCCTGACTTTC. Its translation is CAWRQGANVLTF. The chain links TRBV30 to TRBJ2-6; D is unresolved. The CDR3 length is 12 residues. The V and J ends lost 3 bases and 4 bases respectively, with 4 bases between them. Germline loops: CDR1 GTSNPN, CDR2 SVGIG (reference sequence). Drawing the rest from reference TRBV30 and TRBJ2-6, the complete variable domain is SQTIHQWPATLVQPVGSPLSLECTVEGTSNPNLYWYRQAAGRGLQLLFYSVGIGQISSEVPQNLSASRPQDRQFILSSKKLLLSDSGFYLCAWRQGANVLTFGAGSRLTVL.

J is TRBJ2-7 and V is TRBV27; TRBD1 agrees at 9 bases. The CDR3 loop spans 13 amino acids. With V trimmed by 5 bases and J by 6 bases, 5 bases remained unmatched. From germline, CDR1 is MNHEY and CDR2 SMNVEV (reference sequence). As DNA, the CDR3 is TGTGCCAGCAGTGCGACAGGGGGGGGCGAGCAGTACTTC. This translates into CASSATGGGEQYF.

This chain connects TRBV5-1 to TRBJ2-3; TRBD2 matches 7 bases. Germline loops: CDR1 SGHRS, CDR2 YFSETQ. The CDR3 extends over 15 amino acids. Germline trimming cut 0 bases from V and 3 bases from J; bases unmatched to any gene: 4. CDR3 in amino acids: CASSLAGTITDTQYF. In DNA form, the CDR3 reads TGCGCCAGCAGCTTGGCCGGGACTATAACAGATACGCAGTATTTT. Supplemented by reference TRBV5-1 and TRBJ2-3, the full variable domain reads KAGVTQTPRYLIKTRGQQVTLSCSPISGHRSVSWYQQTPGQGLQFLFEYFSETQRNKGNFPGRFSGRQFSNSRSEMNVSTLELGDSALYLCASSLAGTITDTQYFGPGTRLTVL.